One sample yielded the 25 T cell receptor beta chains listed below, sequenced in a study of blood T cell repertoires in COVID-19. Sequencing was performed with immunoSEQ multiplex PCR; in TCRdb, only in-frame clones are kept and a portion is missing. The sample has about 170,000 clones, more than 75% seen once. Specimen: peripheral blood. These receptors all come from a woman of 80 years or more with COVID-19, enrolled during active disease.

The chain combines TRBV19 with TRBJ2-7, with no clear D. Deletions cut 3 bases from V and 0 bases from J, with 6 bases between. The CDR3 is 13 amino acids. Germline CDR1 is LNHDA and CDR2 is SQIVND (reference sequence). As DNA, the CDR3 is TGTGCCAGTAGTATCTACTTCTCCTACGAGCAGTACTTC. This encodes CASSIYFSYEQYF.

The chain links TRBV7-8 to TRBJ2-1, with 8 bases aligning to TRBD2. The CDR3 runs 13 residues. The V gene's germline CDR1 is SGHVS and CDR2 FQNEAQ. J lost 9 bases, V lost 6 bases, and 7 bases had no gene match. CDR3 in DNA: TGTGCCAGCAGGGCGGGGGGTTTAGGTGAGCAGTTCTTC. Translation gives CASRAGGLGEQFF.

The chain couples TRBV9 to TRBJ2-1; a possible D gene is TRBD2 (6 bases). V was pared by 3 bases and J by 9 bases, with 16 bases between. The CDR3 runs to 14 residues. CDR1 is SGDLS, CDR2 YYNGEE, per germline. The CDR3 DNA sequence: TGTGCCAGCAGCGGTGTTACTAGAGCGGGTGAGCAGTTCTTC. The encoded protein is CASSGVTRAGEQFF.

The chain carries TRBV27 and TRBJ2-7; 9 nucleotides align to TRBD1. Germline-derived CDR1 and CDR2 are MNHEY and SMNVEV (reference sequence). V trimming: 6 bases; J trimming: 5 bases; junction bases outside the gene matches: 8. The CDR3 runs to 14 residues. The CDR3 region has the DNA TGTGCCAGCAGGCACCAGGGACAGGGTAACGAGCAGTACTTC. This sequence encodes CASRHQGQGNEQYF.

The chain employs TRBV28 and TRBJ2-1, with 11 positions matching TRBD1. This CDR3 comprises 15 residues. Trimming took 7 bases from V and 3 from J; bases not matched to a gene: 5. The germline gives CDR1 MDHEN, CDR2 SYDVKM. The CDR3 here is CASTSGTGGYNEQFF. The CDR3 DNA is TGTGCCAGCACCAGCGGGACAGGGGGCTACAATGAGCAGTTCTTC.

V usage is TRBV5-6 and J usage is TRBJ2-5, with TRBD1 identical over 8 bases. The CDR3 spans 15 residues. The junction had 7 bases not matched to a gene; V was cut back by 3 bases and J by 3 bases. The germline CDR1 and CDR2 sequences are SGHDT and YYEEEE. The CDR3 spells CASSYWETGEETQYF. CDR3 DNA sequence: TGTGCCAGCAGCTATTGGGAGACAGGGGAAGAGACCCAGTACTTC.

This chain joins TRBV24-1 and TRBJ1-2; 11 bases map to TRBD1. Per the germline V gene, CDR1 is KGHDR and CDR2 is SFDVKD. The CDR3 totals 17 residues. V shed 4 bases and J 8 bases; nucleotides not matched to a gene: 14. The CDR3 region is CATSDSGTGGIGGGYTF. CDR3 DNA sequence: TGTGCCACCAGTGACTCCGGGACAGGGGGGATTGGTGGGGGCTACACCTTC.

The gene calls are TRBV28 and TRBJ1-3; D uncertain. CDR3 length: 11 residues. Trimming cost V 3 bases and J 13 bases, with 10 bases left between them. Germline lookup yields CDR1 MDHEN and CDR2 SYDVKM. The CDR3 region is CASSFAAGIYF. CDR3 nucleotides: TGTGCCAGCAGTTTTGCCGCAGGAATATATTTT.

This clone occurred a few times. This sequence joins TRBV19 and TRBJ2-7; the match to TRBD2 covers 8 bases. The CDR3 spans 13 residues. After removal of 3 bases from V and 6 bases from J, the junction contained 4 bases not matched to a gene. Germline V gives CDR1 LNHDA, CDR2 SQIVND (reference sequence). The CDR3 region has the DNA TGTGCCAGTAGTATGGCGGGAGGACTCGAGCAGTACTTC. As protein: CASSMAGGLEQYF.

The CDR3 DNA follows: TGTGCCAGCAGCTTAGGCGTACAGGGGGCGGGCGAAAAACTGTTTTTT. Its protein product is CASSLGVQGAGEKLFF. The chain is built from TRBV7-2 and TRBJ1-4; 9 bases align to TRBD1. The V gene end was trimmed by 1 base and the J gene end by 8 bases; junction bases not matched to a gene: 8. From germline, CDR1 is SGHTA and CDR2 FQGNSA. The CDR3 runs to 16 residues. The complete variable domain, with remaining parts taken from reference TRBV7-2 and TRBJ1-4, reads GAGVSQSPSNKVTEKGKDVELRCDPISGHTALYWYRQSLGQGLEFLIYFQGNSAPDKSGLPSDRFSAERTGGSVSTLTIQRTQQEDSAVYLCASSLGVQGAGEKLFFGSGTQLSVL.

The chain links TRBV28 to TRBJ2-7; D gene unclear. Deletions cut 0 bases from V and 2 bases from J, with 8 bases between. The germline V gene has CDR1 MDHEN and CDR2 SYDVKM. The length of the CDR3 is 14 residues. In DNA, the CDR3 is TGTGCCAGCAGTTTATGGCAGGCCGCCTACGAGCAGTACTTC. Translating it yields CASSLWQAAYEQYF. The whole variable domain, filled in from reference TRBV28 and TRBJ2-7, reads DVKVTQSSRYLVKRTGEKVFLECVQDMDHENMFWYRQDPGLGLRLIYFSYDVKMKEKGDIPEGYSVSREKKERFSLILESASTNQTSMYLCASSLWQAAYEQYFGPGTRLTVT.

This clone has more than one count but fewer than ten. The chain carries TRBV18 and TRBJ1-3; D is unresolved. V lost 6 bases to trimming and J lost 3 bases, with 3 bases between them. The CDR3 sequence is 11 residues long. Germline V gene sequence: CDR1 KGHSH, CDR2 LQKENI. Here the CDR3 DNA reads TGTGCCAGCTCGTATGGAAACACCATATATTTT. Translation gives CASSYGNTIYF. The variable domain in full, completed from reference TRBV18 and TRBJ1-3, reads NAGVMQNPRHLVRRRGQEARLRCSPMKGHSHVYWYRQLPEEGLKFMVYLQKENIIDESGMPKERFSAEFPKEGPSILRIQQVVRGDSAAYFCASSYGNTIYFGEGSWLTVV.

The V gene is TRBV2, the J gene TRBJ2-7; possibly TRBD1 for D (5 bases). Trimming removed 4 bases from V and 5 bases from J, with 18 bases in between. This CDR3 is 15 amino acids long. Germline V CDR1 and CDR2: SNHLY, FYNNEI. For the CDR3, the DNA is TGTGCCAGCAGTGTTTCTTTTAAGGGGCCGGACGAGCAGTACTTC. It codes for CASSVSFKGPDEQYF.

Here the CDR3 DNA reads TGTGCCAGCAGTACCCGGACTAGCGGGAGCTACGAGCAGTACTTC. Translating gives CASSTRTSGSYEQYF. The chain is built from TRBV28 and TRBJ2-7; 13 bases are a match to TRBD2. The CDR3 loop spans 15 amino acids. V lost 5 bases and J lost 3; bases outside the gene matches: 4. The V gene's germline CDR1 is MDHEN and CDR2 SYDVKM. Drawing the rest from reference TRBV28 and TRBJ2-7, the complete variable domain is DVKVTQSSRYLVKRTGEKVFLECVQDMDHENMFWYRQDPGLGLRLIYFSYDVKMKEKGDIPEGYSVSREKKERFSLILESASTNQTSMYLCASSTRTSGSYEQYFGPGTRLTVT.

The chain combines TRBV28 with TRBJ2-2; D is possibly TRBD1 (5 bases). Trimming took 6 bases from V and 5 from J, leaving 19 bases between them. The CDR3 loop spans 16 amino acids. The germline V gene encodes CDR1 MDHEN and CDR2 SYDVKM. The CDR3 reads CASSPADTTGTGELFF. The CDR3 nucleotides are TGTGCCAGCAGCCCGGCGGATACTACAGGTACCGGGGAGCTGTTTTTT.

The V and J genes are TRBV7-3 and TRBJ2-1; 10 bases agree with TRBD2. Per the germline V gene, CDR1 is SGHTA and CDR2 is FQGTGA. The trim removed 2 bases at V and 8 bases at J, leaving 3 bases unmatched. The CDR3 length is 14 residues. This CDR3 is CASSLASGSDEQFF. For the CDR3, the DNA is TGTGCCAGCAGCTTAGCTAGCGGGAGCGATGAGCAGTTCTTC.

This sequence joins TRBV20-1 and TRBJ1-2, with D possibly being TRBD1 (5 bases). Trimming pared 3 bases from V and 6 bases from J, leaving 8 bases between. CDR3 length: 11 amino acids. Germline CDR1 reads DFQATT; CDR2 reads SNEGSKA (reference sequence). Here the CDR3 reads CSASREHGYTF. The CDR3 DNA follows: TGCAGTGCTAGCAGGGAACATGGCTACACCTTC.

V usage is TRBV24-1 and J usage is TRBJ2-6, with 7 bases lining up with TRBD2. From germline, CDR1 is KGHDR and CDR2 SFDVKD. After removal of 9 bases from V and 0 bases from J, the junction contained 7 bases not matched to a gene. CDR3 length: 16 residues. The DNA of the CDR3 is TGTGCCACCTCCCGGGGCGGGGGCTCTGGGGCCAACGTCCTGACTTTC. Protein sequence: CATSRGGGSGANVLTF.

The rearrangement uses TRBV6-6 and TRBJ2-1; tentative D call: TRBD1 (6 bases). There are 12 residues in the CDR3. V lost 6 bases and J 8 bases, leaving 11 bases between the germline ends. Germline CDR1 and CDR2: MNHNY and SVGAGI (reference sequence). CDR3 amino acids: CASRTQGDEQFF. The CDR3 DNA reads as TGTGCCAGCAGGACACAGGGAGATGAGCAGTTCTTC.

The chain recombines TRBV28 with TRBJ1-5, with D hard to call. Germline V gives CDR1 MDHEN, CDR2 SYDVKM. The V end lost 7 bases, the J end lost 7 bases, and 14 bases lay between the germline ends. The CDR3 is 13 amino acids. The CDR3: CASIPSGEQPQHF. CDR3 coding DNA: TGTGCCAGCATACCTAGTGGGGAGCAGCCCCAGCATTTT. Full variable domain (remainder filled in from reference TRBV28 and TRBJ1-5): DVKVTQSSRYLVKRTGEKVFLECVQDMDHENMFWYRQDPGLGLRLIYFSYDVKMKEKGDIPEGYSVSREKKERFSLILESASTNQTSMYLCASIPSGEQPQHFGDGTRLSIL.

This rearrangement joins TRBV28 to TRBJ2-7; a weak D match, TRBD2 (5 bases). The CDR3 covers 12 residues. V was cut by 5 bases and J by 3 bases, with 8 bases left in between. The V gene's germline CDR1 is MDHEN and CDR2 SYDVKM. DNA for the CDR3: TGTGCCAGCAGTGGCGAGGGCTACGAGCAGTACTTC. Its translation is CASSGEGYEQYF.

The gene calls are TRBV24-1 and TRBJ2-3; 8 bases are a match to TRBD2. CDR1 KGHDR and CDR2 SFDVKD come from the germline V gene. V shed 3 bases, J shed 6 bases, and the junction held 7 bases outside the gene matches. The CDR3 has 15 amino acids. CDR3 sequence: CATSDISGTGDTQYF. Written as DNA, the CDR3 is TGTGCCACCAGTGATATTAGCGGGACGGGGGATACGCAGTATTTT.

The chain links TRBV7-2 to TRBJ2-3; D may be TRBD2 (5 bases). V was trimmed by 1 base and J by 2 bases, leaving 10 bases between them. CDR3 length equals 15 residues. Germline CDR1 reads SGHTA; CDR2 reads FQGNSA. The CDR3 bases are TGTGCCAGCAGCTTAGGGACGGGGATCACAGATACGCAGTATTTT. Protein: CASSLGTGITDTQYF.

In DNA, the CDR3 is TGTGCCAGCACCGGTGGTCGTGAAGCTTTCTTT. This translates into CASTGGREAFF. V usage is TRBV12-3 or TRBV12-4 and J usage is TRBJ1-1; D is unclear. The ends were cut back, 7 bases at V and 7 bases at J, with 10 bases in the middle. The CDR3 covers 11 residues.

The chain has TRBV27 and TRBJ1-1, with D unclear. Germline lookup yields CDR1 MNHEY and CDR2 SMNVEV (reference sequence). Trimming removed 2 bases from V and 1 base from J, with 8 bases in between. The CDR3 covers 14 residues. The CDR3: CASSLVSGNTEAFF. The CDR3 bases are TGTGCCAGCAGTTTAGTGTCAGGGAACACTGAAGCTTTCTTT.